This T cell receptor beta chain was profiled in a study of blood T cell repertoires in COVID-19. For the study at large: There were acute and convalescent COVID-19 samples, and they came from the United States, Italy and Spain.

V gave up 4 bases and J gave up 6 bases, with 6 bases separating them. Germline assignment: CDR1 MDHEN and CDR2 SYDVKM. This CDR3 spans 11 amino acids. As processed by the authors: Estimated nucleated cell counts came from reference gene primer amplification. Using immunoSEQ multiplex PCR, the repertoire was profiled, and TCRdb retains in-frame clones only, with some absent. That table supplies the V and J calls and clone size; D and trimming were determined from the DNA. The profile shows 270,000 or so clones, approximately 90% of them singletons. The participants were between about 18 and 95 years old and came from under 25 US areas.

Material for sequencing was PBMCs or T cells enriched from blood (not recorded which). This chain joins TRBV28 and TRBJ1-2, with no clear D. The sequence came from a middle-aged man who had been exposed to COVID-19. DNA of the CDR3: TGTGCCAGCAGTTCGCGAAATGGCTACACCTTC. Translation: CASSSRNGYTF.